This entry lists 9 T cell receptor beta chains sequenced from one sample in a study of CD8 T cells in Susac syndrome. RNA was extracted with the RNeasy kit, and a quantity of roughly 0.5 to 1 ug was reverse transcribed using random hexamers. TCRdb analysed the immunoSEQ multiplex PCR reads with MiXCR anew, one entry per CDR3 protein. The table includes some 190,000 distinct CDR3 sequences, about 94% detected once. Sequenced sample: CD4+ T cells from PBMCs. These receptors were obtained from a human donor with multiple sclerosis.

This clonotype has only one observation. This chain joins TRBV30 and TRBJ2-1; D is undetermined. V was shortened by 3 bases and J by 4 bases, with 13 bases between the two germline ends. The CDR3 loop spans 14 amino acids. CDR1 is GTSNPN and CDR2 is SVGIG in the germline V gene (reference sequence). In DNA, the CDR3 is TGTGCCTGGAGAGGAGTTCGAATTTACAATGAGCAGTTCTTC. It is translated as CAWRGVRIYNEQFF. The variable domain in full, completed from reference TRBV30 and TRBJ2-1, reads SQTIHQWPATLVQPVGSPLSLECTVEGTSNPNLYWYRQAAGRGLQLLFYSVGIGQISSEVPQNLSASRPQDRQFILSSKKLLLSDSGFYLCAWRGVRIYNEQFFGPGTRLTVL.

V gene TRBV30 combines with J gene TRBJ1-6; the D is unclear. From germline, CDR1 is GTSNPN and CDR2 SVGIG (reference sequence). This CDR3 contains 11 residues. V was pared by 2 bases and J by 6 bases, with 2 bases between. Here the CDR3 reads CAWSSNSPLHF. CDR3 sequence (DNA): TGTGCCTGGAGTTCTAATTCACCCCTCCACTTT.

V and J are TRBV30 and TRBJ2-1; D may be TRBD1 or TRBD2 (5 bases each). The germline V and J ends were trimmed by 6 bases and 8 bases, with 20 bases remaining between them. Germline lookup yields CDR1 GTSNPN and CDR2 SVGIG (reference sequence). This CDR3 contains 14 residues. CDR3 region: CACRDGIKIYEQFF. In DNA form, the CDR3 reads TGTGCCTGCCGGGACGGTATTAAGATATATGAGCAGTTCTTC. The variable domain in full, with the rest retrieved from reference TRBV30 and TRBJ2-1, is SQTIHQWPATLVQPVGSPLSLECTVEGTSNPNLYWYRQAAGRGLQLLFYSVGIGQISSEVPQNLSASRPQDRQFILSSKKLLLSDSGFYLCACRDGIKIYEQFFGPGTRLTVL.

This CDR3 reads CSAISFRGGREKTQYF. The DNA of the CDR3 is TGCAGTGCTATTTCCTTCAGGGGGGGGCGCGAGAAGACCCAGTACTTC. This chain uses TRBV20-1 with TRBJ2-5; D might be TRBD1 or TRBD2, each matching 7 bases. CDR1 is DFQATT, CDR2 SNEGSKA, per germline (reference sequence). The V end was cut by 4 bases, the J end by 6 bases, with 24 bases between. CDR3 length: 16 residues.

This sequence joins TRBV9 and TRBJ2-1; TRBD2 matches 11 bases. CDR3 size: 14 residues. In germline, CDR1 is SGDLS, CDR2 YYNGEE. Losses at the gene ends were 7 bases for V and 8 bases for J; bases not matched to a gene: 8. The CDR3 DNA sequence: TGTGCCAGCGCAATAGCGGGGGGGCAGGATGAGCAGTTCTTC. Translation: CASAIAGGQDEQFF.

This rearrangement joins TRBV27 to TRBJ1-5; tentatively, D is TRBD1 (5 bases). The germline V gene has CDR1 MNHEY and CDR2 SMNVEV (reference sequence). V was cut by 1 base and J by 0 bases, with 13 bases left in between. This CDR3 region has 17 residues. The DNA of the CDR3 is TGTGCCAGCAGTTTATTCGTCGGGGCGGATAGCAATCAGCCCCAGCATTTT. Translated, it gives CASSLFVGADSNQPQHF.

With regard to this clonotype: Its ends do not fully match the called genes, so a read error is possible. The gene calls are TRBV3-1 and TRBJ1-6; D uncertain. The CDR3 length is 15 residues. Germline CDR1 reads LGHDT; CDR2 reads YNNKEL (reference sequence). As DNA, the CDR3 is TGCGCCAGCAGCCCCTTCGGTCATAAGGTTTCACCCCTCCACTTT. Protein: CASSPFGHKVSPLHF.

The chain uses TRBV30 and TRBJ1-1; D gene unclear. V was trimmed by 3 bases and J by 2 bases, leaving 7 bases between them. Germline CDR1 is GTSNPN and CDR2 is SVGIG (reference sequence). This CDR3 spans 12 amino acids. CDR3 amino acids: CAWSRVNTEAFF. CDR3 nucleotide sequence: TGTGCCTGGAGCCGGGTAAACACTGAAGCTTTCTTT.

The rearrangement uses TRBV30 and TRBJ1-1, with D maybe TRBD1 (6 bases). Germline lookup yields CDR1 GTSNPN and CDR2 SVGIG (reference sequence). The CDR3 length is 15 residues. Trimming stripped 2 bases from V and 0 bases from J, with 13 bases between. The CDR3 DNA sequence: TGTGCCTGGAGTTGGACAGCGGGGATGAACACTGAAGCTTTCTTT. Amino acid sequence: CAWSWTAGMNTEAFF. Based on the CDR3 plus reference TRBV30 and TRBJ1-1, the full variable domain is SQTIHQWPATLVQPVGSPLSLECTVEGTSNPNLYWYRQAAGRGLQLLFYSVGIGQISSEVPQNLSASRPQDRQFILSSKKLLLSDSGFYLCAWSWTAGMNTEAFFGQGTRLTVV.